The T cell receptor beta chain described here comes from a study of OX40 agonist ivuxolimab in advanced cancers. Sequenced by immunoSEQ multiplex PCR; TCRdb stores in-frame clones only, minus some. The sample consists of 35,000 to 55,000 clones, 82% of them appearing once. Germline CDR1 LNHDA, CDR2 SQIVND (reference sequence). V was trimmed by 2 bases and J by 4 bases, leaving 12 bases between them. CDR3 length: 15 amino acids. The receptor was isolated from an adult with an advanced solid tumor such as melanoma, head and neck, liver or kidney cancer. The V and J genes are TRBV19 and TRBJ2-1, with D possibly being TRBD1 (6 bases). The sequencing used CD4+ or CD8+ T cells sorted from blood, collected in a trial of the OX40 agonist ivuxolimab. DNA of the CDR3: TGTGCCAGTAGTATAAAAGGACAGTCTTACAATGAGCAGTTCTTC. Amino acid sequence: CASSIKGQSYNEQFF.